This TCR beta chain appears in the sequencing data of a study of blood T cell repertoires in COVID-19. This clone was seen just once. The CDR3 length is 11 residues. V was cut by 5 bases and J by 5 bases, with 4 bases left in between. Germline values: CDR1 MDHEN, CDR2 SYDVKM. Repertoires were generated with immunoSEQ multiplex PCR, while TCRdb's copy carries only in-frame clones and drops some. The sample records roughly 350,000 clones, under 95% being singletons. The V call is TRBV28, the J call TRBJ1-5; D is undetermined. This clonotype was sampled from a woman in her thirties who had recovered from COVID-19. The sample taken for sequencing was PBMCs or T cells enriched from blood (not recorded which). CDR3 region: CASSRYQPQHF. In DNA form, the CDR3 reads TGTGCCAGCAGTCGGTATCAGCCCCAGCATTTT.